The source of this TCR beta chain is a study of blood T cell repertoires in COVID-19. Study summary: Collection of acute and convalescent COVID-19 samples took place in the United States, Italy and Spain. In each case, the material was cDNA or gDNA derived from T cells, B-cell-depleted T cells, or PBMCs.

Enrollment of patients from Seattle took place during active infection, with longitudinal follow-up. Per the original methods: By means of reference gene primer amplification, nucleated cell counts were estimated. Measured with immunoSEQ multiplex PCR; TCRdb has only the in-frame clones, and not every one. V, J and clone size are taken as reported in that table, and D and trimming were inferred from the DNA itself. Of tens of thousands of clones in the sample, approximately 77% were seen once. V lost 4 bases and J lost 0; bases outside the gene matches: 11. This CDR3 contains 17 residues. CDR1 SQVTM and CDR2 ANQGSEA come from the germline V gene.

The V gene is TRBV29-1, the J gene TRBJ1-2, with TRBD1 identical over 10 bases. Sequenced: peripheral blood. The sequence was collected from a man aged 65-85 years with COVID-19, enrolled during active disease. The CDR3 here is CSVGSSTGGTSNYGYTF. CDR3 in DNA: TGCAGCGTTGGGTCTTCGACAGGGGGCACTTCTAACTATGGCTACACCTTC.